A selection of T cell receptor beta chains follows, all from one sample in a study of blood T cell repertoires in COVID-19. The protocol was immunoSEQ multiplex PCR, while the TCRdb copy is restricted to in-frame clones and leaves out a portion. This table holds around 240,000 clones, 70% to 90% found once. Sequencing was done on a sample of peripheral blood. These receptors all come from a middle-aged man with acute or convalescent COVID-19. CDR3s include the opening cysteine and the closing phenylalanine or tryptophan. Each record gives: CDR3 protein, CDR3 DNA, V gene, D gene, J gene, clone size. A D gene is named only where the DNA matches it firmly. Size is stated for part of the rows, as once, few or many counts, or as a class when the clone is expanded.

cdr3_aa: CASSILPGTDEKLFF
cdr3_nt: TGTGCCAGCAGCATTCTCCCCGGGACAGATGAAAAACTGTTTTTT
v_call: TRBV7-8
d_call: TRBD1
j_call: TRBJ1-4
clone_size: once

cdr3_aa: CASSLGDRGSYEQYF
cdr3_nt: TGTGCCAGCAGCTTGGGGGACAGGGGCTCCTACGAGCAGTACTTC
v_call: TRBV5-4
d_call: TRBD1
j_call: TRBJ2-7
clone_size: -

cdr3_aa: CASSKGGNSGNTIYF
cdr3_nt: TGTGCCAGCAGCAAAGGCGGCAACTCTGGAAACACCATATATTTT
v_call: TRBV21-1
d_call: -
j_call: TRBJ1-3
clone_size: few

cdr3_aa: CASTDRGQNIQYF
cdr3_nt: TGTGCCAGTACCGACAGGGGTCAAAACATTCAGTACTTC
v_call: TRBV19
d_call: TRBD1
j_call: TRBJ2-4
clone_size: -

cdr3_aa: CASSPGGNYGYTF
cdr3_nt: TGTGCCAGCAGCCCCGGGGGGAACTATGGCTACACCTTC
v_call: TRBV6-5
d_call: -
j_call: TRBJ1-2
clone_size: once

cdr3_aa: CASSEGQGNQPQHF
cdr3_nt: TGCGCCAGCAGCGAGGGACAGGGCAATCAGCCCCAGCATTTT
v_call: TRBV5-1
d_call: TRBD1
j_call: TRBJ1-5
clone_size: -

cdr3_aa: CATSQETYEQYF
cdr3_nt: TGTGCCACCAGCCAGGAAACCTACGAGCAGTACTTC
v_call: TRBV15
d_call: -
j_call: TRBJ2-7
clone_size: few

cdr3_aa: CASSPPSEETIYF
cdr3_nt: TGTGCCAGCTCACCACCGTCTGAAGAGACCATATATTTT
v_call: TRBV18
d_call: -
j_call: TRBJ1-3
clone_size: -

cdr3_aa: CASSPPAGGPETQYF
cdr3_nt: TGTGCCAGCAGCCCGCCAGCGGGGGGGCCCGAGACCCAGTACTTC
v_call: TRBV5-5
d_call: TRBD2
j_call: TRBJ2-5
clone_size: -

cdr3_aa: CASSPPGGRTLHF
cdr3_nt: TGTGCCAGCAGCCCGCCCGGCGGGCGGACCCTCCACTTT
v_call: TRBV6-5
d_call: -
j_call: TRBJ1-6
clone_size: -